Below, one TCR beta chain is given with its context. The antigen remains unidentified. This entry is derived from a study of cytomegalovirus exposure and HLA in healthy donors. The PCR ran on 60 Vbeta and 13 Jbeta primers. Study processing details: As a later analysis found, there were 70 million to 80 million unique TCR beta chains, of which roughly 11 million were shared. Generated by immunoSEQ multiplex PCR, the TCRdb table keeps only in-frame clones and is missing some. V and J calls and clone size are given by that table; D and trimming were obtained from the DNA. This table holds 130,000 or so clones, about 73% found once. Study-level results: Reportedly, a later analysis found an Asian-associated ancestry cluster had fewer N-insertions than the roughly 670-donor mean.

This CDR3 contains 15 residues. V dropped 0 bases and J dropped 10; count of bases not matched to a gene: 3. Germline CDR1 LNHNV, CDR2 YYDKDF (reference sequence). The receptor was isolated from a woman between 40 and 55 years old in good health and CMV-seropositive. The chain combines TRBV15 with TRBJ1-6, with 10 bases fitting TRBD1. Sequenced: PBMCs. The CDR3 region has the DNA TGTGCCACCAGCAGAGATGGGGACAGGGGCTCACCCCTCCACTTT. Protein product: CATSRDGDRGSPLHF. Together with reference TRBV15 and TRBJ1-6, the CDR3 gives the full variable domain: DAMVIQNPRYQVTQFGKPVTLSCSQTLNHNVMYWYQQKSSQAPKLLFHYYDKDFNNEADTPDNFQSRRPNTSFCFLDIRSPGLGDTAMYLCATSRDGDRGSPLHFGNGTRLTVT.